This entry describes one TCR beta chain. Antigen: not known. The read falls 3 residues short of the CDR3 end, and the missing part is taken from the germline J gene. This CDR3 spans 13 amino acids. Germline assignment: CDR1 SQVTM and CDR2 ANQGSEA. Trimming shortened V by 4 bases and J by 0 bases, and 4 bases separated the two germline ends. This entry belongs to a study of T cells in women clearing cervical HPV infection. Study-level information: Case blood drawn at lesion detection; control blood after infection cleared. General study findings and limits: Cases and controls were distinguished at AUC roughly 0.83 by richness and V genes.

Produced via immunoSEQ multiplex PCR; TCRdb's table is partial and in-frame only. Its clone listing holds tens of thousands of clones. Sample: blood buffy coat. This chain uses TRBV29-1 with TRBJ2-6, with D uncertain. The TCR was taken from a woman between 18 and 70 years old with a cervical HPV16 infection that either progressed to CIN3+ or cleared (not recorded which). CDR3 protein: CSVAVSGANVLTF. The DNA read from the CDR3 is TGCAGCGTTGCGGTCTCTGGGGCCAACGTC.